These 16 T cell receptor beta chains came from one sample sequenced in a study of cytomegalovirus exposure and HLA in healthy donors. The PCR had 60 Vbeta and 13 Jbeta primers. Here immunoSEQ multiplex PCR was the method, and the copy in TCRdb shows in-frame clones only, minus some. The sample lists 80,000 to 100,000 clones, under 70% occurring once. The specimen sequenced was PBMCs. The receptors come from a man aged 45-65 years in good health and CMV-seronegative.

The chain couples TRBV11-2 to TRBJ2-1, with no clear D. The CDR3 is made up of 15 amino acids. Germline V lookup: CDR1 SGHAT, CDR2 FQNNGV. V lost 0 bases to trimming and J lost 0 bases, with 6 bases between them. The CDR3 region is CASSLDLYSYNEQFF. CDR3 nucleotides: TGTGCCAGCAGCTTAGATCTATACTCCTACAATGAGCAGTTCTTC.

V is TRBV9 and J is TRBJ2-5, with TRBD2 matching 8 bases. The CDR3 spans 17 residues. CDR1 is SGDLS, CDR2 YYNGEE, per germline. J lost 5 bases, V lost 0 bases, and 12 bases had no gene match. In DNA form, the CDR3 reads TGTGCCAGCAGCGTAGCGTTAGCGGGATTGGTACTTGAGACCCAGTACTTC. Translating gives CASSVALAGLVLETQYF.

The chain uses TRBV5-4 and TRBJ2-7; D is unclear. V was cut by 6 bases and J by 2 bases, with 15 bases left in between. The CDR3 runs to 14 residues. Germline loops: CDR1 SGHNT, CDR2 YYREEE (reference sequence). For the CDR3, the DNA is TGTGCCAGCAACAGACCCTCAACCCCCTACGAGCAGTACTTC. This encodes CASNRPSTPYEQYF.

In its sample, this clone was seen a few times. The chain uses TRBV19 and TRBJ1-4, with D possibly matching TRBD1 (6 bases). Germline V CDR1 and CDR2: LNHDA, SQIVND (reference sequence). V was pared by 7 bases and J by 0 bases, with 9 bases between. The CDR3 runs to 14 residues. In DNA form, the CDR3 reads TGTGCCAGTACAGGGGCAGCAACTAATGAAAAACTGTTTTTT. This encodes CASTGAATNEKLFF.

The V gene is TRBV18, the J gene TRBJ1-5, with unresolved D. V was pared by 2 bases and J by 1 base, with 6 bases between. This CDR3 spans 14 amino acids. Germline V gene lookup returns CDR1 KGHSH and CDR2 LQKENI. For the CDR3, the DNA is TGTGCCAGCTCACCATCCGGGAGCAATCAGCCCCAGCATTTT. Translation: CASSPSGSNQPQHF. The variable domain in full, completed from reference TRBV18 and TRBJ1-5, reads NAGVMQNPRHLVRRRGQEARLRCSPMKGHSHVYWYRQLPEEGLKFMVYLQKENIIDESGMPKERFSAEFPKEGPSILRIQQVVRGDSAAYFCASSPSGSNQPQHFGDGTRLSIL.

This clone is labeled as medium-sized. The CDR3 DNA sequence: TGTGCCAGCAGTTCAGGCCTGGACAGCTCTTTACCCTACGAGCAGTACTTC. Residues: CASSSGLDSSLPYEQYF. This chain joins TRBV27 and TRBJ2-7, with a weak D call TRBD1 (6 bases). Deletions cut 4 bases from V and 2 bases from J, with 21 bases between. The CDR3 has 17 amino acids. Germline lookup yields CDR1 MNHEY and CDR2 SMNVEV (reference sequence).

V is TRBV19 and J is TRBJ1-3, with 8 bases fitting TRBD1. V was clipped by 8 bases and J by 3 bases; unmatched bases: 6. The CDR3 runs to 14 residues. The germline V gene has CDR1 LNHDA and CDR2 SQIVND (reference sequence). Written as DNA, the CDR3 is TGTGCCAGTTGCGACAGGGGAAGTGGAAACACCATATATTTT. Translation gives CASCDRGSGNTIYF.

The chain employs TRBV4-3 and TRBJ1-5, with D maybe TRBD1 (6 bases). CDR3 length: 15 amino acids. Germline V lookup: CDR1 LGHNA, CDR2 YSLEER. The V end was cut by 0 bases, the J end by 7 bases, with 13 bases between. CDR3: CASSQDRGGLQPQHF. In DNA, the CDR3 is TGCGCCAGCAGCCAAGATAGGGGGGGCCTCCAGCCCCAGCATTTT.

The CDR3 spells CASRRGGVSDEQYF. The CDR3 nucleotides read TGCGCCAGCCGCCGGGGGGGGGTCTCGGACGAGCAGTACTTC. This chain uses TRBV5-1 with TRBJ2-7, with 8 positions matching TRBD2. The CDR3 consists of 14 residues. J gave up 5 bases and V 7 bases, and 11 bases lay outside the gene matches. Germline lookup yields CDR1 SGHRS and CDR2 YFSETQ.

This chain links TRBV6-4 with TRBJ2-3, with 11 bases that match TRBD2. This CDR3 spans 14 amino acids. Germline V gene data show CDR1 as MRHNA and CDR2 as SNTAGT. The junction had 3 bases not matched to a gene; V was cut back by 4 bases and J by 6 bases. CDR3 in amino acids: CASSGSGGADTQYF. CDR3 nucleotides: TGTGCCAGCAGTGGTAGCGGGGGGGCTGATACGCAGTATTTT.

The chain joins TRBV6-5 to TRBJ1-5; D is ambiguous. Germline lookup yields CDR1 MNHEY and CDR2 SVGAGI. The CDR3 is 15 residues long. V gave up 0 bases and J gave up 0 bases, with 6 bases separating them. This CDR3 is CASSYSEYSNQPQHF. The CDR3, as DNA: TGTGCCAGCAGTTACTCAGAGTATAGCAATCAGCCCCAGCATTTT.

The chain uses TRBV6-6 and TRBJ1-5, with TRBD1 as a possible D gene (6 bases). Trimming cost V 5 bases and J 5 bases, with 10 bases left between them. Germline assignment: CDR1 MNHNY and CDR2 SVGAGI (reference sequence). The CDR3 covers 13 residues. CDR3 nucleotide sequence: TGTGCCAGCAGTATCAGGGGTTATCAGCCCCAGCATTTT. This gives the protein CASSIRGYQPQHF.

V is TRBV4-1 and J is TRBJ2-7; TRBD1 is a possible D gene (5 bases). The CDR3 consists of 15 residues. With 1 base removed from V and 3 bases from J, the gap between germline ends came to 13 bases. Looked up from germline, CDR1 is MGHRA and CDR2 is YSYEKL. CDR3 sequence: CASSQARDSYYEQYF. The CDR3 DNA follows: TGCGCCAGCAGCCAAGCCCGTGACAGTTACTACGAGCAGTACTTC.

The sample holds a few counts of this clone. V gene TRBV5-1 combines with J gene TRBJ1-6; TRBD1 agrees at 8 bases. The J segment lost 9 bases and the V segment lost 4 bases, leaving 9 bases of the junction unmatched. The CDR3 extends over 15 amino acids. Germline CDR1 is SGHRS and CDR2 is YFSETQ. The CDR3 sequence is CASSRAGTGGSPLHF. The CDR3 DNA reads TGCGCCAGCAGCCGGGCCGGGACAGGTGGTTCACCCCTCCACTTT.

The chain is built from TRBV25-1 and TRBJ1-2; D gene unclear. The CDR3 sequence is 13 residues long. With 3 bases removed from V and 6 bases from J, the gap between germline ends came to 11 bases. Per germline, CDR1 MGHDK and CDR2 SYGVNS. DNA of the CDR3: TGTGCCAGCAGTGACTTCCTCGGGAATGGCTACACCTTC. This encodes CASSDFLGNGYTF.

This clone has just a few counts. The chain uses TRBV9 and TRBJ2-5; D gene unclear. Germline assignment: CDR1 SGDLS and CDR2 YYNGEE. Trimming took 0 bases from V and 2 from J, leaving 11 bases between them. The CDR3 is 15 amino acids. CDR3 region: CASSVEWAGQETQYF. The DNA for the CDR3 is TGTGCCAGCAGCGTAGAGTGGGCCGGACAAGAGACCCAGTACTTC.